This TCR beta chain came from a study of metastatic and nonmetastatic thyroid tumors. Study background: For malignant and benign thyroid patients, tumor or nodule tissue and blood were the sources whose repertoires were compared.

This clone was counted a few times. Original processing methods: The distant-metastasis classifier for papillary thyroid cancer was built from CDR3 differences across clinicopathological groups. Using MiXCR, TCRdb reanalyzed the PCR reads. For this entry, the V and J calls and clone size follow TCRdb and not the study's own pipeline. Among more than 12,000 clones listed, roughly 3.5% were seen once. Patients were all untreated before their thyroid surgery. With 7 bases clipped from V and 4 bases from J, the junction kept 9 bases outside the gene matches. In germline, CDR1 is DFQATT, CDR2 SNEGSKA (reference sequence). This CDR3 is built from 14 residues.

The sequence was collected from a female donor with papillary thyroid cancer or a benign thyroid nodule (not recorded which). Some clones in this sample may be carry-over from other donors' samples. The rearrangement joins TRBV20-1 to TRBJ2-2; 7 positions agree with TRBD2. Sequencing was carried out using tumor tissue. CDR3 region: CSVILARGTGELFF. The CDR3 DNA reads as TGCAGTGTCATACTAGCGCGGGGCACCGGGGAGCTGTTTTTT.